Listed here are 13 T cell receptor beta chains from one sample, sequenced in a study of T-cell memory formation after mild COVID-19. TCRdb analysed the 5' RACE reads with MiXCR anew, one entry per CDR3 protein. This table holds 150,000 to 200,000 distinct CDR3 sequences, 10% to 15% found once. Specimen: PBMCs or a T cell subset sorted from them (not recorded which). The receptors shown here come from a man aged 18 to 29 who had mild COVID-19 (a few samples of this study predate the infection). Cell type and time point are not known.

This clonotype was detected only a few times. This chain joins TRBV7-2 and TRBJ1-1; the D is unclear. The length of the CDR3 is 15 residues. Germline V CDR1 and CDR2: SGHTA, FQGNSA. Deletions cut 5 bases from V and 5 bases from J, with 18 bases between. CDR3 region: CASSPRLGYRTEAFF. The CDR3 coding sequence is TGTGCCAGCAGCCCAAGGCTGGGATATAGGACTGAAGCTTTCTTT. The variable domain in full, with the rest retrieved from reference TRBV7-2 and TRBJ1-1, is GAGVSQSPSNKVTEKGKDVELRCDPISGHTALYWYRQSLGQGLEFLIYFQGNSAPDKSGLPSDRFSAERTGGSVSTLTIQRTQQEDSAVYLCASSPRLGYRTEAFFGQGTRLTVV.

There are a few counts of this clonotype. The chain combines TRBV20-1 with TRBJ1-5; TRBD1 is a possible D gene (5 bases). Germline-derived CDR1 and CDR2 are DFQATT and SNEGSKA (reference sequence). The length of the CDR3 is 13 residues. With 5 bases removed from V and 1 base from J, the gap between germline ends came to 9 bases. The CDR3 nucleotides are TGCAGTGCTTGCGGACACAGCAATCAGCCCCAGCATTTT. Amino acid sequence: CSACGHSNQPQHF.

This clonotype was found a few times. The chain combines TRBV7-2 with TRBJ2-5, with 13 bases lining up with TRBD2. Germline-derived CDR1 and CDR2 are SGHTA and FQGNSA. The trim removed 5 bases at V and 14 bases at J, leaving 14 bases unmatched. This CDR3 has 15 residues. As DNA, the CDR3 is TGTGCCAGCAGCAGAGGGGGGACTAGCGGGGTTCCCGGATACTTC. Translating it yields CASSRGGTSGVPGYF. Full variable domain (outside the CDR3, taken from reference TRBV7-2 and TRBJ2-5): GAGVSQSPSNKVTEKGKDVELRCDPISGHTALYWYRQSLGQGLEFLIYFQGNSAPDKSGLPSDRFSAERTGGSVSTLTIQRTQQEDSAVYLCASSRGGTSGVPGYFGPGTRLLVL.

This clonotype has only one observation. J is TRBJ2-1 and V is TRBV12-3 or TRBV12-4, with 16 positions matching TRBD2. Trimming took 4 bases from V and 9 from J; bases not matched to a gene: 12. The CDR3 loop spans 18 amino acids. The CDR3 nucleotides are TGTGCCAGCAGTTCCACGGGACTAGCGGGGGGGCAGCGTGGTGAGCAGTTCTTC. This translates into CASSSTGLAGGQRGEQFF.

The chain uses TRBV2 and TRBJ1-1; D gene ambiguous. Germline assignment: CDR1 SNHLY and CDR2 FYNNEI. The CDR3 extends over 15 amino acids. V gave up 4 bases and J gave up 1 base, with 13 bases separating them. In DNA, the CDR3 is TGTGCCAGCAGTGGTTCTCCGGCAGAGAACACTGAAGCTTTCTTT. Translation gives CASSGSPAENTEAFF.

This clonotype was seen only a few times. This chain links TRBV15 with TRBJ2-1; D is possibly TRBD2 (6 bases). Trimming took off 9 bases at V and 4 bases at J, with 16 bases between the two ends. The CDR3 loop spans 14 amino acids. CDR1 is LNHNV, CDR2 YYDKDF, per germline (reference sequence). CDR3 protein: CATGGRGLYNEQFF. CDR3 nucleotides: TGTGCCACGGGCGGACGGGGGTTATACAATGAGCAGTTCTTC.

This clonotype was detected a few times. The rearrangement joins TRBV5-4 to TRBJ2-1; perhaps TRBD1 as D (5 bases). This CDR3 has 15 amino acids. CDR1 is SGHNT, CDR2 YYREEE, per germline (reference sequence). V was shortened by 1 base and J by 7 bases, with 15 bases between the two germline ends. This CDR3 is CASSLTGVTDNEQFF. The CDR3, as DNA: TGTGCCAGCAGCTTGACAGGCGTCACCGATAATGAGCAGTTCTTC.

CDR3 region: CASSPRPGRGNEKLFF. The CDR3 DNA reads TGTGCCAGCAGCCCGAGGCCAGGGAGGGGTAATGAAAAACTGTTTTTT. The chain joins TRBV7-6 to TRBJ1-4; D is possibly TRBD1 (5 bases). The germline V and J ends were trimmed by 5 bases and 4 bases, with 17 bases remaining between them. The germline CDR1 and CDR2 sequences are SGHVS and FNYEAQ. CDR3 length equals 16 residues.

This clonotype was detected only a few times. The V call is TRBV24-1, the J call TRBJ2-5, with TRBD1 identical over 9 bases. The CDR3 totals 17 residues. Per germline, CDR1 KGHDR and CDR2 SFDVKD. The ends lost 6 bases at V and 4 bases at J; junction bases unmatched: 14. As DNA, the CDR3 is TGTGCCACCAGTCCCGGGACAGGGTCCCTGAGGAGAGAGACCCAGTACTTC. Translating gives CATSPGTGSLRRETQYF.

This clonotype occurred a few times. The chain employs TRBV7-2 and TRBJ2-5; D is perhaps TRBD2 (7 bases). This CDR3 is built from 14 residues. V was trimmed by 6 bases and J by 5 bases, leaving 16 bases between them. Germline V lookup: CDR1 SGHTA, CDR2 FQGNSA. The CDR3 sequence: CASRIRGAAETQYF. The CDR3 bases are TGTGCCAGCAGAATACGGGGGGCGGCGGAGACCCAGTACTTC. Together with reference TRBV7-2 and TRBJ2-5, the CDR3 gives the full variable domain: GAGVSQSPSNKVTEKGKDVELRCDPISGHTALYWYRQSLGQGLEFLIYFQGNSAPDKSGLPSDRFSAERTGGSVSTLTIQRTQQEDSAVYLCASRIRGAAETQYFGPGTRLLVL.

V gene TRBV6-1 combines with J gene TRBJ2-7; D ambiguous. V was pared by 3 bases and J by 6 bases, with 9 bases between. From germline, CDR1 is MNHNS and CDR2 SASEGT. The CDR3 is 12 amino acids. This chain's CDR3 is CASSDYPSEQYV. The CDR3 region has the DNA TGTGCCAGCAGTGATTACCCGTCCGAGCAGTACGTC.

This clonotype showed up just a few times. The chain combines TRBV12-3 or TRBV12-4 with TRBJ1-6; a possible D gene is TRBD1 (6 bases). The CDR3 extends over 14 amino acids. Trimming stripped 1 base from V and 11 bases from J, with 12 bases between. CDR3 amino acids: CASSLVQGRTPLHF. Written as DNA, the CDR3 is TGTGCCAGCAGTTTAGTACAGGGAAGGACACCCCTCCACTTT.

This sequence joins TRBV6-5 and TRBJ1-1; no firm D call. Trimming removed 1 base at V and 1 base at J, with 28 bases between. The CDR3 extends over 21 amino acids. CDR1 is MNHEY, CDR2 SVGAGI, per germline. The CDR3 loop is CASSYFYPRYLGLAKNTEAFF. The CDR3 DNA is TGTGCCAGCAGTTACTTCTACCCCCGTTATTTAGGTCTCGCAAAGAACACTGAAGCTTTCTTT.